The next 5 T cell receptor beta chains were all read from a single sample in a study of cytomegalovirus exposure and HLA in healthy donors. TCRdb's table, derived via immunoSEQ multiplex PCR, lists solely in-frame clones and lacks some. Of around 160,000 clones in the sample, about 90% were seen once. The specimen sequenced was PBMCs. Receptor source: a woman in her late teens or twenties in good health and CMV-seropositive.

The chain uses TRBV10-3 and TRBJ2-1; TRBD2 might be the D (5 bases). V dropped 10 bases and J dropped 7 bases, with 8 bases sitting between them. Germline values: CDR1 ENHRY, CDR2 SYGVKD. The CDR3 covers 10 residues. CDR3 bases: TGTGCCACCGGGATTAATGAGCAGTTCTTC. This codes for CATGINEQFF.

The chain recombines TRBV14 with TRBJ2-3; the match to TRBD2 covers 9 bases. Germline V gene sequence: CDR1 SGHDN, CDR2 FVKESK. The CDR3 loop spans 19 amino acids. Unmatched junction bases numbered 12, after V lost 0 bases and J lost 2 bases. DNA of the CDR3: TGTGCCAGCAGCCAAGAGGTTGCTAGCGGGGTCCCTTACACAGATACGCAGTATTTT. It is translated as CASSQEVASGVPYTDTQYF. The full variable domain, rest sourced from reference TRBV14 and TRBJ2-3, is EAGVTQFPSHSVIEKGQTVTLRCDPISGHDNLYWYRRVMGKEIKFLLHFVKESKQDESGMPNNRFLAERTGGTYSTLKVQPAELEDSGVYFCASSQEVASGVPYTDTQYFGPGTRLTVL.

DNA for the CDR3: TGTGCCAGCAGTTACCGGGACACCCGGTGGGAGCAGTTCTTC. Its protein is CASSYRDTRWEQFF. The chain recombines TRBV7-9 with TRBJ2-1; D possibly corresponds to TRBD1 (6 bases). This CDR3 is built from 14 residues. Trimming took 6 bases from V and 10 from J, leaving 19 bases between them. Germline loops: CDR1 SEHNR, CDR2 FQNEAQ (reference sequence).

The V gene is TRBV27, the J gene TRBJ1-2, with 10 bases matching TRBD1. The V gene's germline CDR1 is MNHEY and CDR2 SMNVEV (reference sequence). This CDR3 comprises 17 residues. V dropped 3 bases and J dropped 4; count of bases not matched to a gene: 11. The CDR3 DNA reads TGTGCCAGCAGTTTTTCCCACCGGACAGGGGGTGTCTATGGCTACACCTTC. Translation: CASSFSHRTGGVYGYTF.

The chain recombines TRBV27 with TRBJ2-7, with D unclear. From germline, CDR1 is MNHEY and CDR2 SMNVEV (reference sequence). The CDR3 runs 15 residues. The V end lost 3 bases, the J end lost 6 bases, and 18 bases lay between the germline ends. In DNA form, the CDR3 reads TGTGCCAGCAGTTTTAATGGCGTTCAGTCAGGCGAGCAGTACTTC. Translation: CASSFNGVQSGEQYF.